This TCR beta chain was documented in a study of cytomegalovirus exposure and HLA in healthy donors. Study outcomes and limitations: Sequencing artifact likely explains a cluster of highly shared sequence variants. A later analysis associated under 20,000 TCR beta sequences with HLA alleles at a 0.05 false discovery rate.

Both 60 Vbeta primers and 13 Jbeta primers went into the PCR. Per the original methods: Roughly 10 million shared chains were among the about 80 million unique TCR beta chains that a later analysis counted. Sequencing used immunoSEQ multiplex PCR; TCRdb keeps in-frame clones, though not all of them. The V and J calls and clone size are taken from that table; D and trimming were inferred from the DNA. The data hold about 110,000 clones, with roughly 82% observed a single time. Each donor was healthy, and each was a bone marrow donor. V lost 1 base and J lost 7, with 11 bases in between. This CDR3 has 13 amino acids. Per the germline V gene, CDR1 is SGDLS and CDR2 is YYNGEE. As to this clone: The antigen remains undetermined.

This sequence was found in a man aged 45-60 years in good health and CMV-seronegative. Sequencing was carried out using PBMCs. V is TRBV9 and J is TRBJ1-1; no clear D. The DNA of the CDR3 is TGTGCCAGCAGCGTAACTCCCCACCTTGAAGCTTTCTTT. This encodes CASSVTPHLEAFF.